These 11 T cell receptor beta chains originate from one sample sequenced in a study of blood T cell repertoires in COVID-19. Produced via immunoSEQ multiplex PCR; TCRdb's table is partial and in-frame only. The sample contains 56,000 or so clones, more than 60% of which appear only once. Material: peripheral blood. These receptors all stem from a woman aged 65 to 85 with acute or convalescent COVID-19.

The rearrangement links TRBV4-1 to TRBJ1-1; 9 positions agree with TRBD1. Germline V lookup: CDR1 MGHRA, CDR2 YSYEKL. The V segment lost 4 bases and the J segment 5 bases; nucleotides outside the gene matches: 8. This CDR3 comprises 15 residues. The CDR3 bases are TGCGCCAGCAGCCTAGGTACAGGGGGCTATACTGAAGCTTTCTTT. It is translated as CASSLGTGGYTEAFF.

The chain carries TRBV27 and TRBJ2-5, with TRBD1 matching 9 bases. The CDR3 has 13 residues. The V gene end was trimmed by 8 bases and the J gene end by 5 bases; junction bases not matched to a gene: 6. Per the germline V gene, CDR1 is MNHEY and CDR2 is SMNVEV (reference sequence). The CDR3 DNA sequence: TGTGCCAGCCAGAGACAGGGGGGGGAGACCCAGTACTTC. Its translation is CASQRQGGETQYF.

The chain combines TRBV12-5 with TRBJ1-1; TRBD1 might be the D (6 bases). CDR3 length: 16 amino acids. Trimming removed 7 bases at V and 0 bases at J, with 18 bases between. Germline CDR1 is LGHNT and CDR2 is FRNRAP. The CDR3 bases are TGTGCTAGTGATACTACCTCGGGACAAATGAACACTGAAGCTTTCTTT. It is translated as CASDTTSGQMNTEAFF.

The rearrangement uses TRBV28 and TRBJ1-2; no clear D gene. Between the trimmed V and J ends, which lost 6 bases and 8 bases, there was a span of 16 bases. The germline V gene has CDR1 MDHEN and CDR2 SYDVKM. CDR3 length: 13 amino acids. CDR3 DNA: TGTGCCAGCAGCGAAGTACAAAGGAGAGGCTACACCTTC. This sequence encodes CASSEVQRRGYTF.

CDR3 in amino acids: CASSVGAQGGLQETQYF. The CDR3 coding sequence is TGTGCCAGCAGCGTTGGCGCACAGGGGGGTTTGCAAGAGACCCAGTACTTC. J is TRBJ2-5 and V is TRBV9; 8 nucleotides agree with TRBD1. Unmatched junction bases numbered 11, after V lost 2 bases and J lost 2 bases. CDR3 size: 17 residues. Germline assignment: CDR1 SGDLS and CDR2 YYNGEE.

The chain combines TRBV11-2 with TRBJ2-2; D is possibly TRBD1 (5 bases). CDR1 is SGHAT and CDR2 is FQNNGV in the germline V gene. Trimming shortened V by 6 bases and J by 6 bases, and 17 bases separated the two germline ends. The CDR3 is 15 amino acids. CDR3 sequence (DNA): TGTGCCAGCAGTCTTCAGGGATCGTGGGCCGGGGAGCTGTTTTTT. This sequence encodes CASSLQGSWAGELFF.

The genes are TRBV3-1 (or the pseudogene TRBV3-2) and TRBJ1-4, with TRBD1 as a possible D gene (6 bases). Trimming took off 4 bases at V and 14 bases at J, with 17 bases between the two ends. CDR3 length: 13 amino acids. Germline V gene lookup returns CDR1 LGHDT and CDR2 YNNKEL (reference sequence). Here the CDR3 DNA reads TGTGCCAGCAGCCCCCGCAGGGGAACAGGGCTGTTTTTT. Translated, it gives CASSPRRGTGLFF.

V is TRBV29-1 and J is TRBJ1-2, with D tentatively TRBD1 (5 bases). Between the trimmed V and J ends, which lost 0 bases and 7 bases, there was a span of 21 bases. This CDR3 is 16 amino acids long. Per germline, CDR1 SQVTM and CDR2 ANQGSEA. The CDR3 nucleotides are TGCAGCGTTGAAGATACAGAGCAGGGAAAAAATTCTGGCTACACCTTC. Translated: CSVEDTEQGKNSGYTF. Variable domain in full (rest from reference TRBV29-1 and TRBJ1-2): SAVISQKPSRDICQRGTSLTIQCQVDSQVTMMFWYRQQPGQSLTLIATANQGSEATYESGFVIDKFPISRPNLTFSTLTVSNMSPEDSSIYLCSVEDTEQGKNSGYTFGSGTRLTVV.

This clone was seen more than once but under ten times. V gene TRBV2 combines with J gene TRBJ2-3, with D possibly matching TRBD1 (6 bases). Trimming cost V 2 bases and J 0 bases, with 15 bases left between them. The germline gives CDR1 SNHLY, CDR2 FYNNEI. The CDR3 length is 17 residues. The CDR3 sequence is CASSENGTPTSTDTQYF. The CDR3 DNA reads TGTGCCAGCAGTGAAAATGGGACACCGACTAGCACAGATACGCAGTATTTT.

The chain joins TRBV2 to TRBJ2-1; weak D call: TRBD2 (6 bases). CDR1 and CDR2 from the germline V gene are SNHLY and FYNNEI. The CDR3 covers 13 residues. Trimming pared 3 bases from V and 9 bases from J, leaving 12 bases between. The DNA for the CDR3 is TGTGCCAGCAGTGATATTTCCGGGGGTGAGCAGTTCTTC. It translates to CASSDISGGEQFF.

The CDR3 reads CASSFRGAMGGDTQYF. The CDR3 coding sequence is TGTGCCAGCAGCTTCCGCGGGGCCATGGGGGGAGATACGCAGTATTTT. The V call is TRBV7-9, the J call TRBJ2-3; possibly TRBD2 for D (6 bases). Germline V gene sequence: CDR1 SEHNR, CDR2 FQNEAQ (reference sequence). Trimming removed 3 bases at V and 5 bases at J, with 18 bases between. The CDR3 runs to 16 residues.